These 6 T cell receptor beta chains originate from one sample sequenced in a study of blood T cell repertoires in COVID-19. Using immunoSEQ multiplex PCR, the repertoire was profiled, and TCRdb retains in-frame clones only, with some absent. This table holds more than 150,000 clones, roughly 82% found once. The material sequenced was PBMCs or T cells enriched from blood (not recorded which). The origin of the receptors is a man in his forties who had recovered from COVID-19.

The CDR3 sequence: CASSSSQDISGNTIYF. The CDR3 region has the DNA TGTGCCAGCAGCTCCTCCCAGGATATCTCTGGAAACACCATATATTTT. The rearrangement joins TRBV5-4 to TRBJ1-3; D call uncertain. In germline, CDR1 is SGHNT, CDR2 YYREEE (reference sequence). Trimming pared 3 bases from V and 0 bases from J, leaving 13 bases between. CDR3 length: 16 amino acids.

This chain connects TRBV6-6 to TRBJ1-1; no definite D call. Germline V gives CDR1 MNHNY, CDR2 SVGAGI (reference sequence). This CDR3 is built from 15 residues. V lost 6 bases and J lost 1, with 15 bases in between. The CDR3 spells CASSTRGAENTEAFF. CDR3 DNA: TGTGCCAGCAGCACCCGCGGAGCAGAGAACACTGAAGCTTTCTTT.

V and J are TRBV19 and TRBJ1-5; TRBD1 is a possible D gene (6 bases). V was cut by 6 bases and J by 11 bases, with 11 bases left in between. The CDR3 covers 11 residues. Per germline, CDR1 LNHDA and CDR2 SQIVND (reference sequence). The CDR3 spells CASSHRDTQHF. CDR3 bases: TGTGCCAGTAGCCACAGGGATACCCAGCATTTT.

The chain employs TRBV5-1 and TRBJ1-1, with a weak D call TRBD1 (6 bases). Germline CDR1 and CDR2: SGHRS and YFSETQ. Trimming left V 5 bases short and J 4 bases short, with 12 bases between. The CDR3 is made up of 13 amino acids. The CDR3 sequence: CASSNRVSTEAFF. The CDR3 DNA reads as TGCGCCAGCAGTAACAGGGTGAGCACTGAAGCTTTCTTT.

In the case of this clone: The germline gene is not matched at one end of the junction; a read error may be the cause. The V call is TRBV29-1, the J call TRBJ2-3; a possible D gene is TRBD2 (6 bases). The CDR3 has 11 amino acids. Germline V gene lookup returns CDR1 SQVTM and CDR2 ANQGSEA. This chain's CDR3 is CSVQGLNVADF. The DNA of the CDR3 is TGCAGCGTTCAAGGACTAAACGTAGCGGATTTT.

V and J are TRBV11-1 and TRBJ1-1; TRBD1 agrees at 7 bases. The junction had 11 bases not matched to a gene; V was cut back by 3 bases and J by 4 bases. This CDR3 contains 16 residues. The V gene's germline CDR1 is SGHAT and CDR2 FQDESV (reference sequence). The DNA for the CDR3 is TGTGCCAGCAGCTTCAGTCGACAGGGTGAACCCACTGAAGCTTTCTTT. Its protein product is CASSFSRQGEPTEAFF.